Each of the 12 T cell receptor beta chains below was sequenced from the same sample in a study of T cell responses to AZD1222 COVID-19 vaccine. Assay: immunoSEQ multiplex PCR; the TCRdb copy retains only in-frame clones and omits some. The repertoire holds about 130,000 clones, over 90% seen once, with about 5.1% in the top ten. The sample here was peripheral blood, taken on day 0 of AZD1222 vaccination. The source is an adult in good health.

The gene calls are TRBV12-5 and TRBJ2-5; 8 bases match TRBD2. Germline loops: CDR1 LGHNT, CDR2 FRNRAP. This CDR3 is built from 13 residues. Trimming at V came to 3 bases and at J to 3 bases, leaving 0 bases not matched to a gene. CDR3 nucleotides: TGTGCTAGTGGTTTAGCGGGGGAAGAGACCCAGTACTTC. Translating it yields CASGLAGEETQYF.

The chain has TRBV6-5 and TRBJ2-3, with D perhaps assigned TRBD1 or TRBD2 (6 bases each). Germline loops: CDR1 MNHEY, CDR2 SVGAGI. The CDR3 covers 16 residues. The V end lost 0 bases, the J end lost 5 bases, and 15 bases lay between the germline ends. Here the CDR3 reads CASSYSMGGAEDTQYF. CDR3 sequence (DNA): TGTGCCAGCAGTTACTCGATGGGGGGCGCCGAAGATACGCAGTATTTT.

The rearrangement joins TRBV30 to TRBJ2-1; no clear D. CDR3 length equals 13 residues. The germline V and J ends were trimmed by 4 bases and 3 bases, with 10 bases remaining between them. Per germline, CDR1 GTSNPN and CDR2 SVGIG (reference sequence). CDR3 nucleotide sequence: TGTGCCTGGAACCTACTAAACTACAATGAGCAGTTCTTC. This translates into CAWNLLNYNEQFF.

This chain links TRBV7-9 with TRBJ2-1, with 12 bases matching TRBD2. This CDR3 is built from 15 residues. CDR1 SEHNR and CDR2 FQNEAQ come from the germline V gene (reference sequence). V lost 6 bases, J lost 7 bases, and 7 bases stayed unmatched. CDR3 loop: CASRPLAGGRNEQFF. The CDR3 nucleotides read TGTGCCAGCAGACCACTAGCGGGAGGAAGGAATGAGCAGTTCTTC.

The chain recombines TRBV5-6 with TRBJ1-2, with TRBD1 matching over 9 bases. The V gene's germline CDR1 is SGHDT and CDR2 YYEEEE. J was trimmed by 3 bases and V by 0 bases; bases with no gene match: 9. The CDR3 has 17 amino acids. The CDR3 is CASSLAGTGWVDYGYTF. Here the CDR3 DNA reads TGTGCCAGCAGCTTGGCCGGGACAGGGTGGGTGGACTATGGCTACACCTTC.

This chain links TRBV5-1 with TRBJ2-3, with TRBD2 identical over 8 bases. This CDR3 has 19 amino acids. The V gene's germline CDR1 is SGHRS and CDR2 YFSETQ. The junction had 15 bases not matched to a gene; V was cut back by 3 bases and J by 0 bases. The CDR3 loop reads CASSSSWTSLLSSTDTQYF. The DNA for the CDR3 is TGCGCCAGCAGCTCGTCTTGGACTAGCCTCCTCTCTAGCACAGATACGCAGTATTTT.

The rearrangement joins TRBV5-1 to TRBJ1-5; TRBD1 matches 10 bases. With V trimmed by 4 bases and J by 4 bases, 2 bases remained unmatched. CDR3 length: 14 residues. CDR1 and CDR2 from the germline V gene are SGHRS and YFSETQ. DNA for the CDR3: TGCGCCAGCAGCCCGGGACAGGGGAATCAGCCCCAGCATTTT. It translates to CASSPGQGNQPQHF. The variable domain in full, with the rest retrieved from reference TRBV5-1 and TRBJ1-5, is KAGVTQTPRYLIKTRGQQVTLSCSPISGHRSVSWYQQTPGQGLQFLFEYFSETQRNKGNFPGRFSGRQFSNSRSEMNVSTLELGDSALYLCASSPGQGNQPQHFGDGTRLSIL.

This sequence joins TRBV27 and TRBJ1-2; D is uncertain. Germline assignment: CDR1 MNHEY and CDR2 SMNVEV (reference sequence). Between the trimmed V and J ends, which lost 0 bases and 5 bases, there was a span of 7 bases. CDR3 length: 13 amino acids. Written as DNA, the CDR3 is TGTGCCAGCAGTTTATCGATCAGTTATGGCTACACCTTC. Translating it yields CASSLSISYGYTF.

The gene calls are TRBV27 and TRBJ2-1; 9 bases agree with TRBD2. Germline CDR1 MNHEY, CDR2 SMNVEV (reference sequence). The CDR3 is made up of 19 amino acids. The ends lost 0 bases at V and 0 bases at J; junction bases unmatched: 9. CDR3 in DNA: TGTGCCAGCAGTTTATCGCCTATACTAGCGGGCCTCTCCTACAATGAGCAGTTCTTC. The encoded protein is CASSLSPILAGLSYNEQFF.

The chain employs TRBV2 and TRBJ2-7; 7 nucleotides agree with TRBD2. Per the germline V gene, CDR1 is SNHLY and CDR2 is FYNNEI. The CDR3 extends over 15 amino acids. J lost 0 bases, V lost 8 bases, and 10 bases had no gene match. The CDR3 region is CASGGGSLSSYEQYF. DNA of the CDR3: TGTGCCAGCGGGGGAGGGAGCCTAAGCTCCTACGAGCAGTACTTC.

The chain recombines TRBV30 with TRBJ1-3, with D hard to call. This CDR3 region has 13 residues. Germline V gene lookup returns CDR1 GTSNPN and CDR2 SVGIG (reference sequence). V was shortened by 3 bases and J by 6 bases, with 12 bases between the two germline ends. The CDR3 is CAWSPQAVNTIYF. In DNA, the CDR3 is TGTGCCTGGAGCCCCCAGGCGGTAAACACCATATATTTT.

This clone was observed a handful of times. This chain joins TRBV14 and TRBJ1-2; weak D call: TRBD1 (6 bases). CDR3 size: 14 residues. Trimming took off 7 bases at V and 8 bases at J, with 20 bases between the two ends. The V gene's germline CDR1 is SGHDN and CDR2 FVKESK. The CDR3 region has the DNA TGTGCCAGCAACCGAAACAGGGAGGGTAAAGGCTACACCTTC. As protein: CASNRNREGKGYTF.